Reported below is one TCR beta chain. Its antigen is still unknown. This CDR3 has 11 amino acids. The V gene lost 5 bases and the J gene lost 11 bases, with 10 bases spanning the gap. Germline CDR1 LNHDA, CDR2 SQIVND (reference sequence). Sample treatment: oral pan-JAK inhibitor, 5-10 mg twice daily. Peripheral blood and lesional scalp punch biopsies came from alopecia areata patients. CD4+ and CD8+ T cells were sorted from PBMCs stained for CD3, CD4 and CD8. The sequencing template was cDNA reverse transcribed from extracted RNA. Assay: immunoSEQ multiplex PCR; the TCRdb copy retains only in-frame clones and omits some. Among around 200,000 clones listed, roughly 53% were seen once. This sample is part of a study of CD8+ T cells in alopecia areata. About the research overall: Treated patients were given 5 to 10 mg oral tofacitinib twice daily.

Study-level points and caveats: Tofacitinib significantly brought down scalp clonality and expanded CD8+ clones among top 100.

V gene TRBV19 combines with J gene TRBJ1-5; D unclear. The sequence was collected from a human donor with alopecia areata. Sequencing was performed on CD8+ T cells sorted from blood, taken at week 24, from a patient treated with tofacitinib. CDR3 sequence (DNA): TGTGCCAGTAGTCTGAGCGGGACCCAGCATTTT. Its translation is CASSLSGTQHF.